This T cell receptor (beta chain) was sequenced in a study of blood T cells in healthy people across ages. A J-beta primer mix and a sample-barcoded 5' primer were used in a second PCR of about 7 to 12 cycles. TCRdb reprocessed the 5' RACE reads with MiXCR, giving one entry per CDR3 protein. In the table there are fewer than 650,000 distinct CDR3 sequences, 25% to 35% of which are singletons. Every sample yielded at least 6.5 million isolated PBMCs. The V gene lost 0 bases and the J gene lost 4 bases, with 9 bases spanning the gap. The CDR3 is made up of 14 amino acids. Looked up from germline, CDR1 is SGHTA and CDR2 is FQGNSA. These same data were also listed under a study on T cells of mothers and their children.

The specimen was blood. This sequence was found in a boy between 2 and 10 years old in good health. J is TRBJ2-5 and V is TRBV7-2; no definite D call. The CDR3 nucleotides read TGTGCCAGCAGCTTAGCAGGGATGGGAGAGACCCAGTACTTC. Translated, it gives CASSLAGMGETQYF.